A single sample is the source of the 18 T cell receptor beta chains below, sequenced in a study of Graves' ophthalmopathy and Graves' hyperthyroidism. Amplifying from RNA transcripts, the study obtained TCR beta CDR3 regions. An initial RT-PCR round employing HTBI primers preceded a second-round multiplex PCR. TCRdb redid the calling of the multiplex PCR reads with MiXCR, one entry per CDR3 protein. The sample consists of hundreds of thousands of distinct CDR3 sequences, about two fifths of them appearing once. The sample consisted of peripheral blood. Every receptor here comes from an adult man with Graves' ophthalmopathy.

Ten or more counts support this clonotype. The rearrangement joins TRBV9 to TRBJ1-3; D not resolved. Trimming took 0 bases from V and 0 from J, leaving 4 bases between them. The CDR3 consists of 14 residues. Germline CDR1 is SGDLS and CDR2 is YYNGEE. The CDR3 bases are TGTGCCAGCAGCGTAGCAGTCTCTGGAAACACCATATATTTT. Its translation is CASSVAVSGNTIYF.

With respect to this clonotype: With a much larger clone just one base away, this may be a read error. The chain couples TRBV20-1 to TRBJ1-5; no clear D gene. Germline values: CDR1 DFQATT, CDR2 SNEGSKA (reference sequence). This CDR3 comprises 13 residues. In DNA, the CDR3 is TGCAGAGCTAGAGATCGGTGGGGTCAGCCCCAGCATTTT. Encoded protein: CRARDRWGQPQHF.

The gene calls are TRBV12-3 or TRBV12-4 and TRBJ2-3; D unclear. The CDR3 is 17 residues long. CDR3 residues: CASGFGVIAHSTDTQYF. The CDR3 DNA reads TGTGCTAGTGGTTTCGGTGTAATAGCCCATAGCACAGATACGCAGTATTTT.

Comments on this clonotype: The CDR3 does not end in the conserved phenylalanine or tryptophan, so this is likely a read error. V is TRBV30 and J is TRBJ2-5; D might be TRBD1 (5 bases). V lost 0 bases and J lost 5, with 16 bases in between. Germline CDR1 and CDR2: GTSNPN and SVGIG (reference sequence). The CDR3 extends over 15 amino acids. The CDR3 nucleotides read TGTGCCTGGAGTGTACAGGACCTCCACGGGGAGACCCAGTACCTC. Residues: CAWSVQDLHGETQYL.

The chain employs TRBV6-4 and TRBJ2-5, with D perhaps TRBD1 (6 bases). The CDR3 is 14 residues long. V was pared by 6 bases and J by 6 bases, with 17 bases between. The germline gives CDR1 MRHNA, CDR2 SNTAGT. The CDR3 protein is CASSRGTSVQTQYF. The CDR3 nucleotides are TGTGCCAGCAGCCGAGGGACATCGGTACAGACCCAGTACTTC.

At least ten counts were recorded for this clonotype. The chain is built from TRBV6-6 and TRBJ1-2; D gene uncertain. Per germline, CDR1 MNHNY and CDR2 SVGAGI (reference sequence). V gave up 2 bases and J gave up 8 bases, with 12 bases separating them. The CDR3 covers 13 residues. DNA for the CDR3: TGTGCCAGCAGTTACGATTTCCGGTCGGGCTACACCTTC. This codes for CASSYDFRSGYTF.

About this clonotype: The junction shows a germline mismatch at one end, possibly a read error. This chain's CDR3 is CASSENTEALF. In DNA, the CDR3 is TGTGCCAGCAGCGAGAACACTGAAGCTCTCTTT. The chain links TRBV6-6 to TRBJ1-1; D is unclear. CDR3 size: 11 residues. The germline CDR1 and CDR2 sequences are MNHNY and SVGAGI (reference sequence).

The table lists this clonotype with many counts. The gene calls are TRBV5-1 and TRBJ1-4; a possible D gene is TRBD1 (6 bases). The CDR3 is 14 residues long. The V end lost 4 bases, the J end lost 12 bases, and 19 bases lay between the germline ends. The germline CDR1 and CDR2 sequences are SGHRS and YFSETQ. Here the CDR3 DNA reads TGCGCCAGCAGCCGGGGGACACTCGGTAGGCAACTGTTTTTT. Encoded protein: CASSRGTLGRQLFF.

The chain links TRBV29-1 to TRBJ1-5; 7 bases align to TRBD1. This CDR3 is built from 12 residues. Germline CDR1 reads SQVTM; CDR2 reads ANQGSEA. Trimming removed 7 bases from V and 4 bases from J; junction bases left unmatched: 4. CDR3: CSAGTANQPQHF. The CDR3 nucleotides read TGCAGCGCTGGGACAGCGAATCAGCCCCAGCATTTT.

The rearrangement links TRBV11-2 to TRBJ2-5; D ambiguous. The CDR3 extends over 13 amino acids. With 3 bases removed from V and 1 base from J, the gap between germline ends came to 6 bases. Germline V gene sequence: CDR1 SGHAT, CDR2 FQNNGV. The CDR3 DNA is TGTGCCAGCAGCTTGTCGGTCCAAGAGACCCAGTACTTC. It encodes CASSLSVQETQYF.

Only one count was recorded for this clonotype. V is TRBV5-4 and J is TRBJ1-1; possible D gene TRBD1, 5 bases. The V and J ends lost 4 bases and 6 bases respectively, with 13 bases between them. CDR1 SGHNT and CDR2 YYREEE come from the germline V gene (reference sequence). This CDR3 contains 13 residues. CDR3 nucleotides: TGTGCCAGCAGCCCCTCGTGGGGGTCTGAAGCTTTCTTT. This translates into CASSPSWGSEAFF.

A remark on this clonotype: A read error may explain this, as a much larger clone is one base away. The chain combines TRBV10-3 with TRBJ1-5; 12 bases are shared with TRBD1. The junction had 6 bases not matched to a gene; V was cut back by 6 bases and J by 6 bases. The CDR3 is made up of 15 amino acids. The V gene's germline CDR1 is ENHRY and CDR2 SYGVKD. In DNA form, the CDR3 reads TGTGCCATCAGCTTAGGGACAGGGGGCAGTCAGCCCCAGCATTTT. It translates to CAISLGTGGSQPQHF.

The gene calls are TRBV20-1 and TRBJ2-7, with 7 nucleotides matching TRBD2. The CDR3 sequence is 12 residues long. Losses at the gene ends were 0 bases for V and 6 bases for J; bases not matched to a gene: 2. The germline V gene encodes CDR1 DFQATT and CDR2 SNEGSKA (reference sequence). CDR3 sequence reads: CSARDGGGEQYF. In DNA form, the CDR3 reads TGCAGTGCTAGAGATGGGGGGGGCGAGCAGTACTTC.

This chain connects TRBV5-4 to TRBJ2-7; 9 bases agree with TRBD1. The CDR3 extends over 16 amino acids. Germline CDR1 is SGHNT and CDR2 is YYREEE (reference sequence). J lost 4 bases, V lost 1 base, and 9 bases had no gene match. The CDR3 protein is CASSLYGTGTKYEQYF. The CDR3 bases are TGTGCCAGCAGCTTGTACGGGACAGGGACGAAGTACGAGCAGTACTTC. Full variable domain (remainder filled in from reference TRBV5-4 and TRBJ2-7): ETGVTQSPTHLIKTRGQQVTLRCSSQSGHNTVSWYQQALGQGPQFIFQYYREEENGRGNFPPRFSGLQFPNYSSELNVNALELDDSALYLCASSLYGTGTKYEQYFGPGTRLTVT.

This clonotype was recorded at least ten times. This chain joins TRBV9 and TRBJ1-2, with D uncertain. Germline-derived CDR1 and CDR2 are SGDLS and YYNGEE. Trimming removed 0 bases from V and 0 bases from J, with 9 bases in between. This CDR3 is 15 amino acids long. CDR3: CASSVGTHANYGYTF. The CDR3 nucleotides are TGTGCCAGCAGCGTAGGAACACACGCTAACTATGGCTACACCTTC.

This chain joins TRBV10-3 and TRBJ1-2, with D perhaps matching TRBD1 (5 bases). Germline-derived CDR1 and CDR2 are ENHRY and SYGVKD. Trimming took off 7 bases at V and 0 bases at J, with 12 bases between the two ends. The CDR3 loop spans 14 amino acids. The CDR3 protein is CAIMRGGSNYGYTF. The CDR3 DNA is TGTGCCATCATGCGGGGGGGATCTAACTATGGCTACACCTTC.

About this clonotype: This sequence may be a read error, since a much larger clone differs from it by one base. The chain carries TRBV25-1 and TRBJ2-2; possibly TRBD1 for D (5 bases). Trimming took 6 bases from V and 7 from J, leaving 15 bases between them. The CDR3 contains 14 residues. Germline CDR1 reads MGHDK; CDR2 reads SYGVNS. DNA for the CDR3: TGTGCCAGCAGCTTTGTCTCTAGGGGCGGGGAGCTGTTTTTT. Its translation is CASSFVSRGGELFF. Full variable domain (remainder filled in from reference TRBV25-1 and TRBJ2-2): EADIYQTPRYLVIGTGKKITLECSQTMGHDKMYWYQQDPGMELHLIHYSYGVNSTEKGDLSSESTVSRIRTEHFPLTLESARPSHTSQYLCASSFVSRGGELFFGEGSRLTVL.

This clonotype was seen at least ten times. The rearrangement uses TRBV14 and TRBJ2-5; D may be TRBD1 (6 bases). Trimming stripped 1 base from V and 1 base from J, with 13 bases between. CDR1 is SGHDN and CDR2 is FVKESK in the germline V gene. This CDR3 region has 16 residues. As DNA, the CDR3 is TGTGCCAGCAGCCAAGGGGCACAGGGTTTCCAAGAGACCCAGTACTTC. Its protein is CASSQGAQGFQETQYF.